This T cell receptor beta chain came from a study of beta chain features in type 1 diabetes. Turning to the study itself: Sorted cells numbering around 110,000,000 were examined across all samples.

The CDR3 loop spans 13 amino acids. Germline V gives CDR1 GTSNPN, CDR2 SVGIG (reference sequence). V shed 1 base and J shed 1 base, with 7 bases lying between them. Whole-study findings and limits: Across all four CD4+ subsets, people with type 1 diabetes showed modestly shorter TCRB CDR3s.

What was sequenced were expressed TCRB transcripts, since all of the isolated RNA had been reverse transcribed. Clones were sequenced by immunoSEQ multiplex PCR, and TCRdb holds only the in-frame ones, with some missing. There are about 160,000 clones in the sample; almost 65% occur only once, and about 0.1% lies in the top ten. Remarks on this clone: Its specificity is unknown.

Sequences were obtained from naive CD4+ T cells from blood. This TCR was recovered from a man aged 25-45 years with type 1 diabetes. The chain links TRBV30 to TRBJ1-1; D remains ambiguous. The CDR3 DNA reads TGTGCCTGGAGTGGACACTCGAACACTGAAGCTTTCTTT. Translating it yields CAWSGHSNTEAFF.